The source of this T cell receptor (beta chain) is a study of cytomegalovirus exposure and HLA in healthy donors. Study results and limitations: CMV serostatus was the only recorded immune exposure for donors.

In the case of this clone: The antigen remains undetermined.

The PCR employed 60 Vbeta primers together with 13 Jbeta primers. Authors' processing steps: An analysis performed later counted about 80 million unique TCR beta chains (around 10 million of them shared). TCRdb's table, derived via immunoSEQ multiplex PCR, lists solely in-frame clones and lacks some. The V and J calls and clone size were taken over from that table, and D and trimming were inferred from the DNA. The sample records 110,000 to 150,000 clones, approximately 78% being singletons. Sequenced: PBMCs. The receptor comes from a man between 18 and 29 years old in good health and CMV-seropositive.

CDR3 in amino acids: CASSVDRGLTEAFF. CDR3 DNA: TGCGCCAGCAGCGTCGACAGGGGGCTTACTGAAGCTTTCTTT. This chain uses TRBV5-1 with TRBJ1-1, with 10 nucleotides matching TRBD1. Germline trimming cut 4 bases from V and 5 bases from J; bases unmatched to any gene: 5. Germline V gene lookup returns CDR1 SGHRS and CDR2 YFSETQ. The CDR3 totals 14 residues.